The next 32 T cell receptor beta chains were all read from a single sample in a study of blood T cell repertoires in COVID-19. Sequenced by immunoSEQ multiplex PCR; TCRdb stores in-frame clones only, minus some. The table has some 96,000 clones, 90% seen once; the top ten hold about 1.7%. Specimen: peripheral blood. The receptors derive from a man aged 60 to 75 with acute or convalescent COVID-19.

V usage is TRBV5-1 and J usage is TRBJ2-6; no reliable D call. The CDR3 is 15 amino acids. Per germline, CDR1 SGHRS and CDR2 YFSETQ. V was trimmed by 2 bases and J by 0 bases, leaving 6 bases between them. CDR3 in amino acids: CASSLSGSGANVLTF. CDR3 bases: TGCGCCAGCAGCTTATCCGGCTCTGGGGCCAACGTCCTGACTTTC.

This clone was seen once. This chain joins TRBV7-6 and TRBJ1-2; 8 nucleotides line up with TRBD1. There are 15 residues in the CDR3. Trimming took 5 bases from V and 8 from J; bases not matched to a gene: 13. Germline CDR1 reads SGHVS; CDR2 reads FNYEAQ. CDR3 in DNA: TGTGCCAGCAGCCCCCACCTCAGGACAGGGTTCGGCTACACCTTC. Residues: CASSPHLRTGFGYTF.

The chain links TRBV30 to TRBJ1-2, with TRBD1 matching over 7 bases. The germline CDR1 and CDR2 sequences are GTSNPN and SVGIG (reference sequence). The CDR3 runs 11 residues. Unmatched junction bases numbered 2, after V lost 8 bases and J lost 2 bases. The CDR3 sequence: CALQGNYGYTF. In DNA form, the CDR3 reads TGTGCCCTACAGGGGAACTATGGCTACACCTTC.

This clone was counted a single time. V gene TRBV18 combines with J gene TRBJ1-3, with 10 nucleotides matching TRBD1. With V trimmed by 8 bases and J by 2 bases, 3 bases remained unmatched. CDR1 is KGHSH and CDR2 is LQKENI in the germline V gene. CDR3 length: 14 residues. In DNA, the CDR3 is TGTGCCAGCCGACAGGGGGCGACTGGAAACACCATATATTTT. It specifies CASRQGATGNTIYF.

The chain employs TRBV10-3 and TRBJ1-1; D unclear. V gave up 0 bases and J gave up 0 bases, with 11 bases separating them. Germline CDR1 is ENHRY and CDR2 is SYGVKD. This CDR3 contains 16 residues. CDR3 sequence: CAISESDALLNTEAFF. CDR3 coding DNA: TGTGCCATCAGTGAGTCAGATGCGTTACTGAACACTGAAGCTTTCTTT.

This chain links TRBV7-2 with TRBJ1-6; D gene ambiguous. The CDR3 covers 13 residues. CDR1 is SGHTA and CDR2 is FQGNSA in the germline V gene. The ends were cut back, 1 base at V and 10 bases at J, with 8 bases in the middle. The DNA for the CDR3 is TGTGCCAGCAGCTTAGAGCGTCAGTCACCCCTCCACTTT. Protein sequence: CASSLERQSPLHF.

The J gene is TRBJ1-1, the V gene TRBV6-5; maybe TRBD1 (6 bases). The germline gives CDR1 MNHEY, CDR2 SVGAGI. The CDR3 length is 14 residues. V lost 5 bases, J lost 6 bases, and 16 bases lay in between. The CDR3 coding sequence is TGTGCCAGCAGTAGAGGACAGAAAGGCGCTGAAGCTTTCTTT. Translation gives CASSRGQKGAEAFF.

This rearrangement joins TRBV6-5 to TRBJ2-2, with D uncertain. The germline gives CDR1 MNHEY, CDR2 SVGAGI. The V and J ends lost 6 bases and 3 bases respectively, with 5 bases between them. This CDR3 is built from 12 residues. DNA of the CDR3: TGTGCCAGCAGCCAGGACACCGGGGAGCTGTTTTTT. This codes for CASSQDTGELFF.

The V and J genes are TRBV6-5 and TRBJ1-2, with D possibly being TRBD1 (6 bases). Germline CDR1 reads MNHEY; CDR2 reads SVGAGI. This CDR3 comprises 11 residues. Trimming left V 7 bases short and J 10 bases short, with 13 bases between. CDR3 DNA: TGTGCCAGCAATTCCGGGACATCCTACACCTTC. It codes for CASNSGTSYTF.

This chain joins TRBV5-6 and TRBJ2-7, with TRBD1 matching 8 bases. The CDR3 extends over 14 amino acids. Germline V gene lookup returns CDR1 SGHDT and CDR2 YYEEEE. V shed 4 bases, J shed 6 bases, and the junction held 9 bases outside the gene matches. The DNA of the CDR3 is TGTGCCAGCAGCCTTGACACAGGGGGTATCGAGCAGTACTTC. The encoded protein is CASSLDTGGIEQYF.

CDR3: CTSSQDYGLGAAKNIQYF. CDR3 nucleotides: TGCACCAGCAGCCAAGATTACGGACTAGGTGCTGCCAAAAACATTCAGTACTTC. V is TRBV1 and J is TRBJ2-4; whether TRBD2, the table's D call, matches the DNA was not checked. TRBV1 is a listed pseudogene. This CDR3 is 18 amino acids long.

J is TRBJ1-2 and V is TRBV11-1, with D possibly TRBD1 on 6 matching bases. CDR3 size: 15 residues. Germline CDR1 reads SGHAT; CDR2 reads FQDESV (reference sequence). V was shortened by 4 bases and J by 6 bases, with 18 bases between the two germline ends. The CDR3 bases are TGTGCCAGCAGCTCCCGGGACACCAATACAAATGGCTACACCTTC. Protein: CASSSRDTNTNGYTF.

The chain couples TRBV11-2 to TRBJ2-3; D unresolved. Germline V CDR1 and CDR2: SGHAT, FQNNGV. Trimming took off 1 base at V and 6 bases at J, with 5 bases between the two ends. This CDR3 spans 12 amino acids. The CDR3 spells CASSLGYDTQYF. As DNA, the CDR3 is TGTGCCAGCAGCTTAGGTTATGATACGCAGTATTTT.

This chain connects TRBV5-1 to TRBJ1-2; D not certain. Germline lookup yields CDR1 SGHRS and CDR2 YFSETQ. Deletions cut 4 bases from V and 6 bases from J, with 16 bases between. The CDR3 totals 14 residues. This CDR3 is CASSEPGSLNGYTF. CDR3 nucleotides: TGCGCCAGCAGCGAACCGGGATCCCTTAATGGCTACACCTTC.

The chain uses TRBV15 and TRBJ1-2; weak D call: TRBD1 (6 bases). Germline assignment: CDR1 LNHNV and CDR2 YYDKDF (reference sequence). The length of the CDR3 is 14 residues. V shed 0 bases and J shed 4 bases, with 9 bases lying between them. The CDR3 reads CATSREQGPYGYTF. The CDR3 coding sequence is TGTGCCACCAGCAGAGAGCAGGGGCCCTATGGCTACACCTTC.

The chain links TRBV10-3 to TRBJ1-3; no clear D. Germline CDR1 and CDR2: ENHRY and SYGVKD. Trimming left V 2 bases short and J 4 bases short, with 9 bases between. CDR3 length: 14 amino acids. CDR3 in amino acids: CAISERGSGNTIYF. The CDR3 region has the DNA TGTGCCATCAGTGAGCGGGGTTCGGGAAACACCATATATTTT.

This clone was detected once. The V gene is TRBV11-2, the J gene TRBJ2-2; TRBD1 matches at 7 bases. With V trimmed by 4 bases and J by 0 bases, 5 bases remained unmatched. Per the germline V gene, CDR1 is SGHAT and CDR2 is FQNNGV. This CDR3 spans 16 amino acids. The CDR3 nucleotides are TGTGCCAGCAGCTGGGCGACAGGGACGAACACCGGGGAGCTGTTTTTT. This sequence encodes CASSWATGTNTGELFF.

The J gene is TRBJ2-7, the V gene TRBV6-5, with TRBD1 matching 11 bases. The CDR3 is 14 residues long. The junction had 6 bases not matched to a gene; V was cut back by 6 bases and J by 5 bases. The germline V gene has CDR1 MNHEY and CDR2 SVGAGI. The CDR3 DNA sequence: TGTGCCAGCAGACTCCCGGGACAGGGGGACGAGCAGTACTTC. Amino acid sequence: CASRLPGQGDEQYF.

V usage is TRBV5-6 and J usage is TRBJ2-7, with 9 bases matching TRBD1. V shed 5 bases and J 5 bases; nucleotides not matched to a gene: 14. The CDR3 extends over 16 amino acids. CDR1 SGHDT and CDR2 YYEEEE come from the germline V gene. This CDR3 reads CASSHERDRVGHEQYF. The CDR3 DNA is TGTGCCAGCAGTCATGAACGGGACAGGGTAGGTCACGAGCAGTACTTC.

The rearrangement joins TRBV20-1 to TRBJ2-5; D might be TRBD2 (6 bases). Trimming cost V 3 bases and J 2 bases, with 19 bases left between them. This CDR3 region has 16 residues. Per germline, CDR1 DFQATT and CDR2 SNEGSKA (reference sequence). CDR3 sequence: CSASFPSAGMQETQYF. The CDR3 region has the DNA TGCAGTGCTAGTTTTCCTAGCGCGGGCATGCAAGAGACCCAGTACTTC.

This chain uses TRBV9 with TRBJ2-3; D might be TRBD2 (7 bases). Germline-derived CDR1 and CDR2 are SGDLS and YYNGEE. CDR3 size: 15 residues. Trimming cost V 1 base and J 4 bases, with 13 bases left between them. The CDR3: CASSVPGDYSDTQYF. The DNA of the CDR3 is TGTGCCAGCAGCGTACCAGGGGACTACTCAGATACGCAGTATTTT.

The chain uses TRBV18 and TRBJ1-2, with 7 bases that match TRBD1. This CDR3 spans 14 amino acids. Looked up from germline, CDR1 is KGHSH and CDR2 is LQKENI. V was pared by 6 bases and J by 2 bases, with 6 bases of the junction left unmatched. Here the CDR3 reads CASSPGQVNYGYTF. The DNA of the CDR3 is TGTGCCAGCTCCCCCGGACAGGTCAACTATGGCTACACCTTC.

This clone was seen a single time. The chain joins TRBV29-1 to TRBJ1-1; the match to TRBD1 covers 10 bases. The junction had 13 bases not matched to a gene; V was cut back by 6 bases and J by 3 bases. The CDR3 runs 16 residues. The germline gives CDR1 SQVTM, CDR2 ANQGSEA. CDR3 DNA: TGCAGCGTCAGCCCCGGACAGGGGGGCCCGGACACTGAAGCTTTCTTT. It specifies CSVSPGQGGPDTEAFF. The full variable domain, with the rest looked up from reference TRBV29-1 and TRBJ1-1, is SAVISQKPSRDICQRGTSLTIQCQVDSQVTMMFWYRQQPGQSLTLIATANQGSEATYESGFVIDKFPISRPNLTFSTLTVSNMSPEDSSIYLCSVSPGQGGPDTEAFFGQGTRLTVV.

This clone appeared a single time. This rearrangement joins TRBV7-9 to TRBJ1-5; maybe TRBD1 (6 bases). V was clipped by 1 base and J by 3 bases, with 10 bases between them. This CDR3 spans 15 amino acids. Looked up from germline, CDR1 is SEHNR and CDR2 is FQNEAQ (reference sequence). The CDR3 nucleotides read TGTGCCAGCAGCTTAGGGACAGCAATCAATCAGCCCCAGCATTTT. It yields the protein CASSLGTAINQPQHF.

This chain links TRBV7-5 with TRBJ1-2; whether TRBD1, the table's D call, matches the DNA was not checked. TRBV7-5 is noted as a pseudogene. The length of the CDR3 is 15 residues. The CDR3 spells CVRSPARGQSYGYTF. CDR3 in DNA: TGTGTCAGAAGCCCAGCCCGAGGACAGAGCTATGGCTACACCTTC.

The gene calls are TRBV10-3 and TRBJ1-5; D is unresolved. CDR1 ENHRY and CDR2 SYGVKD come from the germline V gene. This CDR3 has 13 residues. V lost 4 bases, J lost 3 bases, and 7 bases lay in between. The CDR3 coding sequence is TGTGCCATCAGTGTACAAATCAATCAGCCCCAGCATTTT. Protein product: CAISVQINQPQHF.

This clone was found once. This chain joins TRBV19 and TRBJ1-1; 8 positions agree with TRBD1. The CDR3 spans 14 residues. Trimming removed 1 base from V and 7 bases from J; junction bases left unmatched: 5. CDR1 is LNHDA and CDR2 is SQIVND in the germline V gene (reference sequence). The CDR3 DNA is TGTGCCAGTAGTATAGGGCAGGGGGCCGGTGAAGCTTTCTTT. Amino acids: CASSIGQGAGEAFF.

CDR3 sequence reads: CASTRGVNEQFF. The CDR3 DNA follows: TGTGCCAGTACCAGGGGTGTGAATGAGCAGTTCTTC. This rearrangement joins TRBV19 to TRBJ2-1, with D tentatively TRBD1 (6 bases). Germline assignment: CDR1 LNHDA and CDR2 SQIVND (reference sequence). The CDR3 sequence is 12 residues long. V was shortened by 7 bases and J by 7 bases, with 11 bases between the two germline ends.

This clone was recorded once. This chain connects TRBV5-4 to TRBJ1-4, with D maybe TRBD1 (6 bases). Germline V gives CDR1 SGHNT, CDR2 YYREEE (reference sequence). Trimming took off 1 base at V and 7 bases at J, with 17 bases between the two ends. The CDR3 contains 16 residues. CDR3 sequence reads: CASSLRGAVLGEKLFF. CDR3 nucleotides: TGTGCCAGCAGCTTGCGGGGGGCAGTGTTAGGTGAAAAACTGTTTTTT.

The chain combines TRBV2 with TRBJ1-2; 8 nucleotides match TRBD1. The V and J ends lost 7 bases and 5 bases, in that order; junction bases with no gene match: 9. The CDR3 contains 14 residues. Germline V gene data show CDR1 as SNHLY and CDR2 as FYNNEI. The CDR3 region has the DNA TGTGCCAGCACCAAGGACAGGGCGGCGTATGGCTACACCTTC. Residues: CASTKDRAAYGYTF.

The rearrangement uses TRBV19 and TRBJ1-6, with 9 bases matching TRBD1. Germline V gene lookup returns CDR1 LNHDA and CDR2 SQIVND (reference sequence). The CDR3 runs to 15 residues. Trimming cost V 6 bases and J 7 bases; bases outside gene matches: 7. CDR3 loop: CASRTGGVFNSPLHF. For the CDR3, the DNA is TGTGCCAGTAGAACAGGGGGCGTTTTCAATTCACCCCTCCACTTT.

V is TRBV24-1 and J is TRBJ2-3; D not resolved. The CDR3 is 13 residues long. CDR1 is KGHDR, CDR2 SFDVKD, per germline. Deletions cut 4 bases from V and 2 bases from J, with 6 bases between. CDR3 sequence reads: CATSESNTDTQYF. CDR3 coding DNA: TGTGCCACCAGTGAATCAAACACAGATACGCAGTATTTT.